This entry concerns a single T cell receptor beta chain. Its antigen has not been determined. No quality values exist for individual bases; no much larger clone is one base distant. Reading from cysteine to phenylalanine, the CDR3 counts 15 amino acids. Solely the CDR3 DNA is kept, with 45 bases framed from the first base. Trimming takes 4 bases from V and 0 bases from J, and the germline ends sit 11 bases apart. The germline V gene yields SGHDT for CDR1 and YYEEEE for CDR2. TCRbeta CDR3 regions were amplified from genomic DNA using the immunoSEQ Assay, a bias-controlled multiplex PCR. The published analysis was carried out like this. Within the assay, amplification of reference gene primers was used to estimate how many nucleated cells each sample contained. To quantify the absolute abundance of each unique TCRbeta CDR3 rearrangement, sequence reads were collapsed and filtered. For each sample, productive Simpson clonality was calculated as the square root of Simpson's diversity index across productive rearrangements. TCRdb re-hosts the immuneACCESS table, in-frame sequences only. Its copies lack some clones; in the studies checked, an unresolved V gene accounts for under half of them, and the cause for the rest is not known. From that table come the V and J calls and clone size; the DNA was used to work out D and trimming. The sample contains around 58,000 clones, less than 90% of them found a single time. The ten largest clones add up to over 4.5% of the sample.

Each collaborating institution followed its own protocols to collect whole blood in K2EDTA tubes. For TCRbeta analysis, collaborators shipped samples as frozen whole blood, isolated PBMCs, or DNA extracted from either of those sample types. The data derive from a study of blood T cell repertoires in COVID-19 (dated by TCRdb to the early 2020s). Background for the entire study: Samples from collaborators originated in the United States, Italy and Spain and spanned both the acute and convalescent phases of COVID-19. The prospective study material was composed of cDNA or gDNA derived from T cells, B-cell-depleted T cells, or PBMCs. Subjects who had been exposed to COVID-19, were actively infected with it, or had recovered from it provided the deeply sampled blood TCRbeta repertoires that made up the dataset. The repertoires were released in a freely available public database intended as a resource for research on the immune response to SARS-CoV-2. The samples were drawn from the first 160 participants of the ongoing ImmuneRACE study and from over 950 subjects provided by 6 global collaborators. Nearly every sample came with metadata listing a de-identified subject ID, COVID-19 status, age in years and sex. HLA class I and class II types, where available, came from metadata supplied by the sample provider rather than from assay-based typing. The investigation overall reported the following: How much clinical and demographic metadata was included differed by source and by participant, and the metadata was provided uncurated.

This receptor was identified in a human donor in a cohort sampled during active COVID-19. Source material: peripheral blood. The chain joins TRBV5-6 to TRBJ2-4; possibly the D gene is TRBD1, per 5 matching bases. The CDR3 region: CASSVRQLAKNIQYF. Read as DNA, the sequence is TGTGCCAGCAGCGTTCGACAGTTAGCCAAAAACATTCAGTACTTC.